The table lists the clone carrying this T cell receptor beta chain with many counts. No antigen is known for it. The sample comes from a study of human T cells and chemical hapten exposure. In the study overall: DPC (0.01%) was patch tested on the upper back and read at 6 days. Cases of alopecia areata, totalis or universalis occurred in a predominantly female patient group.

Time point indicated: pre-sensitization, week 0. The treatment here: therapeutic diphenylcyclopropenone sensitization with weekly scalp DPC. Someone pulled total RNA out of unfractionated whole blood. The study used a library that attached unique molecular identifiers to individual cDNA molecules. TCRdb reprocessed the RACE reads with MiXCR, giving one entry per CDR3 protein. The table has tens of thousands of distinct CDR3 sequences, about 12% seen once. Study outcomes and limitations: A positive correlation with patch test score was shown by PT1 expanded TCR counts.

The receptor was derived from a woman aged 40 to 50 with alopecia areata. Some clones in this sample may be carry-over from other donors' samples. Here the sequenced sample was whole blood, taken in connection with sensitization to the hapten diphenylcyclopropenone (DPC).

CDR3 amino acids: CASSTSTSGQETQYF. The CDR3 DNA sequence: TGTGCCAGCAGTACGTCCACTAGCGGCCAAGAGACCCAGTACTTC. This chain connects TRBV6-2 or TRBV6-3 to TRBJ2-5; 8 bases align to TRBD2. The V gene's germline CDR1 is MNHEY and CDR2 SVGEGT. Trimming took 5 bases from V and 1 from J; bases not matched to a gene: 6. The CDR3 spans 15 residues.